These T cell receptor beta chains were read from a single sample in a study of T-cell memory formation after mild COVID-19. TCRdb used MiXCR to reprocess the 5' RACE reads, holding one entry per CDR3 protein. Here the sample spans about 540,000 distinct CDR3 sequences, roughly 22% being singletons. Material for sequencing was PBMCs or a T cell subset sorted from them (not recorded which). These receptors were taken from an adult woman who had mild COVID-19 (a few samples of this study predate the infection). Cell type and time point are not known. Both conserved end residues are part of each CDR3.

>TRBV25-1
CASSASSQETQYF
>TRBV12-3/TRBV12-4
CASTLERDSYNEKLFF
>TRBV20-1
CSARDPQGGGRELFF
>TRBV24-1
CATSDSPRQGFTDTQYF
>TRBV3-1
CASSSRLAGGNKGSYEQYF
>TRBV11-3
CASSYGGLAGGPDNEQFF
>TRBV4-1
CASSHSEDRSEQYF
>TRBV5-1
CASSDRPTDTQYF
>TRBV4-2
CASSQDGRGRNVWYGYTF
>TRBV20-1
CSARLQGAPGNTIYF
>TRBV13
CASSHSDLGPGETQYF
>TRBV24-1
CATSDTGTGDEKLFF
>TRBV9
CASSARPSNQPQHF
>TRBV27
CASSPLGQAGGYGYTF
>TRBV15
CATSPRGEDTQYF
>TRBV12-3/TRBV12-4
CASSTRTAGYQPQHF
>TRBV6-5
CASSYSSRWGGELFF